This entry is about one TCR beta chain. This CDR3 is 11 amino acids long. Trimming removed 8 bases at V and 7 bases at J, with 9 bases between. Germline CDR1 is PRHDT and CDR2 is FYEKMQ (reference sequence). At deep level, the assay was performed. Each unsorted PBMC replicate got 300 ng genomic DNA, tens of thousands of genomes. Sequenced by immunoSEQ multiplex PCR; TCRdb stores in-frame clones only, minus some. The data hold roughly 500,000 clones, with 76% observed a single time. The sample comes from a study of shared clonotypes between healthy human individuals. Sequenced sample: PBMCs. This TCR was sampled from a middle-aged woman in good health. Some clones in this sample may be carry-over from other donors' samples. The V and J genes are TRBV13 and TRBJ1-5, with D hard to call. The CDR3 loop reads CASPGRQPQHF. CDR3 in DNA: TGTGCCAGCCCCGGCCGGCAGCCCCAGCATTTT.